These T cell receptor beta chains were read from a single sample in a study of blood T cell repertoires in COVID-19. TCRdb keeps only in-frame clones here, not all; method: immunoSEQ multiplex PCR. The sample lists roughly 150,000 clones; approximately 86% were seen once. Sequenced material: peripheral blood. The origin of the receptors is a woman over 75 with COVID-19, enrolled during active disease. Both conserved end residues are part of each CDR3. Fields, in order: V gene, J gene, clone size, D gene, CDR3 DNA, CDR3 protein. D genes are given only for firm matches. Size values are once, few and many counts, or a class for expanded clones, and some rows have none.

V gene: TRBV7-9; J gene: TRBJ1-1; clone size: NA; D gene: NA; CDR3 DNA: TGTGCCAGCAGCCCAGGAGCTTTCTTT; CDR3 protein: CASSPGAFF
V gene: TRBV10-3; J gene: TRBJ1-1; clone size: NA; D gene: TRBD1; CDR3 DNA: TGTGCCATCAGTGAGATTGACAAGGGGGCTAACCAAGCTTTCTTT; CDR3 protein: CAISEIDKGANQAFF
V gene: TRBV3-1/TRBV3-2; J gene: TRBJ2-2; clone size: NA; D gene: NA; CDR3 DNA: TGTGCCAGCAGCCAAGATTCGCTAGCGCATTACACCGGGGAGCTGTTTTTT; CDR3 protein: CASSQDSLAHYTGELFF
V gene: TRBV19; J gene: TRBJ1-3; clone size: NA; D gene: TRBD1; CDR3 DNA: TGTGCCAGTACGGACAGGAGGCACACCATATATTTT; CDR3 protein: CASTDRRHTIYF
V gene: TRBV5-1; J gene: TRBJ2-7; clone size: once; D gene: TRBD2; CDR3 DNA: TGCGCCAGCAGCTTGGGGGCGGGAGTTCAAGAGCAGTACTTC; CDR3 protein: CASSLGAGVQEQYF
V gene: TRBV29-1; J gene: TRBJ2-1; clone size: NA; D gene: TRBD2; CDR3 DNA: TGCAGCGTTGTATCGGGAGGGAGGGAGCAGTTCTTC; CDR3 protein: CSVVSGGREQFF
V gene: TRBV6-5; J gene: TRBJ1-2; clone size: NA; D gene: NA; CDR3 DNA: TGTGCCAGCAGGTCCGGCGGGGTCGGGTATGGCTACACCTTC; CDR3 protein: CASRSGGVGYGYTF
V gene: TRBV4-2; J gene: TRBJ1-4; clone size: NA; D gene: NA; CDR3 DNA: TGTGCCAGCAGCCAGGGCCGGGGAGGGGGAGAAAAACTGTTTTTT; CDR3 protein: CASSQGRGGGEKLFF
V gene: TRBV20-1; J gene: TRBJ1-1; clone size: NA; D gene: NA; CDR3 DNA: TGCAGTGCCCAACTTCGGTCTGAAGCTTTCTTT; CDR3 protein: CSAQLRSEAFF
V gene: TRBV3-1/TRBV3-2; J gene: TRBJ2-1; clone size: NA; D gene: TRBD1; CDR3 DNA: TGTGCCAGCAGCCAGGGTTTGACAGGGAGAAATGAGCAGTTCTTC; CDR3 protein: CASSQGLTGRNEQFF
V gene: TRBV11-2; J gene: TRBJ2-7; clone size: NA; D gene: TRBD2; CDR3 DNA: TGTGCCAGCACCAACCTGCAACTAGCGGCCTACGAGCAGTACTTC; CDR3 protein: CASTNLQLAAYEQYF
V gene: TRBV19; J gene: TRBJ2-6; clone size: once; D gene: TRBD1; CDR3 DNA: TGTGCCAGTAGTATAGGGGACAGGGGAGCTGGGGCCAACGTCCTGACTTTC; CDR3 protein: CASSIGDRGAGANVLTF
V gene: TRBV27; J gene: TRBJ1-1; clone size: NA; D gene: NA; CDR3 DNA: TGTGCCAGCAGCGTGACAGCGACCACTGAAGCTTTCTTT; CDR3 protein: CASSVTATTEAFF
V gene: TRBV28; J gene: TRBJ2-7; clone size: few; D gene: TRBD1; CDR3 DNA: TGTGCCAGCAGTAGACAGGGGGGGGTGATATACGAGCAGTACTTC; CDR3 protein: CASSRQGGVIYEQYF
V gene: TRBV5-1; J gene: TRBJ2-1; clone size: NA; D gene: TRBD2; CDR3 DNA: TGCGCCAGCAGCTCGTCTATTAGCGGGAGGGCCCCGAATAACAATGAGCAGTTCTTC; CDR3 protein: CASSSSISGRAPNNNEQFF
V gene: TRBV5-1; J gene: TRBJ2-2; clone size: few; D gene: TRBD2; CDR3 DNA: TGCGCCAGCAGCGCACCAGGGCTAGCGGGAAGGGCCGGGGAGCTGTTTTTT; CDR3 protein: CASSAPGLAGRAGELFF
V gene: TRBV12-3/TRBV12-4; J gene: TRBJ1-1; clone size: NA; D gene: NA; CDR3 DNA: TGTGCCAGCAGTAAAGGAGCGAACACTGAAGCTTTCTTT; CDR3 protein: CASSKGANTEAFF
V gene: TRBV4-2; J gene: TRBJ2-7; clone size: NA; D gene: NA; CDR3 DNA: TGTGCCAGCAGCCAAGCCAGGGGCTACGAGCAGTACTTC; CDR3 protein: CASSQARGYEQYF
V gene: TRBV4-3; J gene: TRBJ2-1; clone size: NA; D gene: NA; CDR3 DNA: TGCGCCAGCAGCCAAGATCGGGGAAGGGATGAGCAGTTCTTC; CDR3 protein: CASSQDRGRDEQFF
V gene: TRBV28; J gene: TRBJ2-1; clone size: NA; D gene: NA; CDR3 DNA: TGTGCCAGCAGTTTTCCGGGGGTTTGGTACAATGAGCAGTTCTTC; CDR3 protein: CASSFPGVWYNEQFF
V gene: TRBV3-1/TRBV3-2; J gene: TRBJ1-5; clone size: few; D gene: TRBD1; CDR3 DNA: TGTGCCAGCAGCCAAAACAGGGGCCAGCCCCAGCATTTT; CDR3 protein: CASSQNRGQPQHF
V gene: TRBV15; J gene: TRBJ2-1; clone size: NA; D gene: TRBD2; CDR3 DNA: TGTGCCACCAGCAGAGGGAGCGGGAGGGCTGACAATGAGCAGTTCTTC; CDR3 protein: CATSRGSGRADNEQFF
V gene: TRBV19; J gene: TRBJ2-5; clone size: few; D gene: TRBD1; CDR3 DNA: TGTGCCAGTAGAAGGACAGGGGCACAAGAGACCCAGTACTTC; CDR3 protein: CASRRTGAQETQYF
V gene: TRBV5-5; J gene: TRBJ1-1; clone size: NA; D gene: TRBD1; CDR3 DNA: TGTGCCAGCAGTGCTACAGGGGTTGAGAACACTGAAGCTTTCTTT; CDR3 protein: CASSATGVENTEAFF
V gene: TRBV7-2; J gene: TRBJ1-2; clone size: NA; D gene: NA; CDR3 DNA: TGTGCCAGCAGCCCAAGTAGACAGCCAGGGTTCCATGGCTACACCTTC; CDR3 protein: CASSPSRQPGFHGYTF
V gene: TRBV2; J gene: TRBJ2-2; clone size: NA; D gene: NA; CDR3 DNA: TGTGCCAGCAATTCCGGGACACGGGACGGGGAGCTGTTTTTT; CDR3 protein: CASNSGTRDGELFF
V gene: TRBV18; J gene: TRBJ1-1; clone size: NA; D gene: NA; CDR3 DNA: TGTGCCAGCTCAACGGACAGCTCGAACACTGAAGCTTTCTTT; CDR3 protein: CASSTDSSNTEAFF
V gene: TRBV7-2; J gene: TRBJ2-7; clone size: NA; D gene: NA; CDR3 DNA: TGTGCCAGCAGCTCCTCGGGGACTCGGTTTGAGCAGTACTTC; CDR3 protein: CASSSSGTRFEQYF
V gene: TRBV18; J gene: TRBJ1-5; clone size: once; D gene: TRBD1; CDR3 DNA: TGTGCCAGCTCACCAGGACAGGTGAGCAATCAGCCCCAGCATTTT; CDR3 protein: CASSPGQVSNQPQHF
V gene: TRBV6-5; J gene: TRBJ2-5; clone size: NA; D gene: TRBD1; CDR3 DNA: TGTGCCAGCAGTTATTCCGGGACAGGGTTGGGCGAGACCCAGTACTTC; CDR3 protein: CASSYSGTGLGETQYF
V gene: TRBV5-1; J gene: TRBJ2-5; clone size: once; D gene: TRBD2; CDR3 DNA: TGCGCCAGCAGCCCGGGCTCTATAGCGGGAGTGGGGACCCAGTACTTC; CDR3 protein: CASSPGSIAGVGTQYF
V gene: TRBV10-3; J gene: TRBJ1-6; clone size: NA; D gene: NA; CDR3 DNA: TGTGCCATCAGTGAATCAGAAGATGGCACCCTCCACTTT; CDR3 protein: CAISESEDGTLHF
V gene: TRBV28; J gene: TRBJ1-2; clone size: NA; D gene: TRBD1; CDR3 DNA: TGTGCCAGCAGTTCACAGGGGACCTATGGCTACACCTTC; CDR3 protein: CASSSQGTYGYTF
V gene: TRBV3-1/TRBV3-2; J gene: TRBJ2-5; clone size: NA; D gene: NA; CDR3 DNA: TGTGCCAGCAGCCATGGACAGAAAGAGACCCAGTACTTC; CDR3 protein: CASSHGQKETQYF
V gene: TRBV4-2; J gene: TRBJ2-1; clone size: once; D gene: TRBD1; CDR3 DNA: TGTGCCAGCAGCTTAGGACAGGAGTGGGTCCATGAGCAGTTCTTC; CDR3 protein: CASSLGQEWVHEQFF
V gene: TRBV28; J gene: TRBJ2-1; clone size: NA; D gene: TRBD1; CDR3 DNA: TGTGCCAGCAGTTCCGGGACAGGACGCTTCTTC; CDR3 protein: CASSSGTGRFF
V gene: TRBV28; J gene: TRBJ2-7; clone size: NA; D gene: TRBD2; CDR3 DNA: TGTGCCAGCAGTCCGTTAGCGGGAGGGCCCGACTACGAGCAGTACTTC; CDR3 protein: CASSPLAGGPDYEQYF
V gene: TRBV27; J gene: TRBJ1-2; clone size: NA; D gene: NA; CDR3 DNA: TGTGCCAGCAGTCTAACAGGGACCCGAAACTATGGCTACACCTTC; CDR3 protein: CASSLTGTRNYGYTF
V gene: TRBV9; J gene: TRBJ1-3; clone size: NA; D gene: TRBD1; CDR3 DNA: TGTGCCAGCAGCGCGCGACCACAGGGGGCAGGTGGAAACACCATATATTTT; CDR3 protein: CASSARPQGAGGNTIYF
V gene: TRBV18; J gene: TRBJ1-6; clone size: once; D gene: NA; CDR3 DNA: TGTGCCAGCTCACCAGGGGGCGTAGAATCACCCCTCCACTTT; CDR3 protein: CASSPGGVESPLHF
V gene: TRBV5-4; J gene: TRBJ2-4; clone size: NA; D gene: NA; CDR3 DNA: TGTGCCAGCAGCTTGCCCGCAGATGCAAACATTCAGTACTTC; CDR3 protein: CASSLPADANIQYF
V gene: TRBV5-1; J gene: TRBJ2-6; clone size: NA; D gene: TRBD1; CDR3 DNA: TGCGCCAGCAGCTTGTCCGCAGGGGGCTTTTCCTCTGGGGCCAACGTCCTGACTTTC; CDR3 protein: CASSLSAGGFSSGANVLTF
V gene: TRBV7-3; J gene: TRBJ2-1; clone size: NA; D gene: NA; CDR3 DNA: TGTGCCAGCAGCTTAATAGCGGTCGGGGCCAATGAGCAGTTCTTC; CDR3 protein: CASSLIAVGANEQFF
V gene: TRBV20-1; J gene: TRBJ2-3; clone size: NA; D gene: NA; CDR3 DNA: TGCAGTGCTAGTTCCCGGACAACAAAGAGCACAGATACGCAGTATTTT; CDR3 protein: CSASSRTTKSTDTQYF
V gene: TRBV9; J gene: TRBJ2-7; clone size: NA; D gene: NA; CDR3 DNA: TGTGCTAGCAGCGTTGATAAAAGCCGCCACGAGCAGTACTTC; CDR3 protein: CASSVDKSRHEQYF
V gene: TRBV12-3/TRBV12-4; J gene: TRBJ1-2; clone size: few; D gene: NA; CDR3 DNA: TGTGCCAGCAGCAGAAAGAATAACTATGGCTACACCTTC; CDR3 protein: CASSRKNNYGYTF
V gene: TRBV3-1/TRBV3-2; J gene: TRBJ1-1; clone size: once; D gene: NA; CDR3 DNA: TGTGCCAGCAGCCAAGAAGGGGGACCCACAGGGACGGGTCCTAGATCTGAAGCTTTCTTT; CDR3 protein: CASSQEGGPTGTGPRSEAFF